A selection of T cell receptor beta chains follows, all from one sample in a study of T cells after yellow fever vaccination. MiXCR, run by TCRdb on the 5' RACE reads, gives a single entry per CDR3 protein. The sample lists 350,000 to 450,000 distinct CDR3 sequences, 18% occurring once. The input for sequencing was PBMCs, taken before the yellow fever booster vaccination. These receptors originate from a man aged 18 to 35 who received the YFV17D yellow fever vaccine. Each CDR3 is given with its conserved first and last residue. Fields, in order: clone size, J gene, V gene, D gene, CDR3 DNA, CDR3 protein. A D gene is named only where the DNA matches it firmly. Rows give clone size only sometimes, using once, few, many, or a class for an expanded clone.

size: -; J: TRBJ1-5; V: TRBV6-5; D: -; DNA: TGTGCCAGCAGGGGCAGCGGGGAACCCCAGCATTTT; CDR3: CASRGSGEPQHF
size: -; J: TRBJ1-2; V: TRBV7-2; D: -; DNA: TGTGCCAGCAGCTTTGCAGGATCCCCTCGTGGTGGCTACACCTTC; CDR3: CASSFAGSPRGGYTF
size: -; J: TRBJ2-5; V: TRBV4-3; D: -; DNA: TGCGCCAGCAGCCAAGATCGGACGGTAGAGACCCAGTACTTC; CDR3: CASSQDRTVETQYF
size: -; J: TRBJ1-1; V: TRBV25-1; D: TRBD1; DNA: TGTGCCAGCAGTGATCCCACAGGGGGCAACACTGAAGCTTTCTTT; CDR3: CASSDPTGGNTEAFF
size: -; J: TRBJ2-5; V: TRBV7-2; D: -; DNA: TGTGCCAGCAGCTTGGGAGGTGGGGGGGCCGTAAAGACCCAGTACTTC; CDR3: CASSLGGGGAVKTQYF
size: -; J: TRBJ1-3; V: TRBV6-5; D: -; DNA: TGTGCCAGCAGTTACTCAGCGGGGACGGGAAACACCATATATTTT; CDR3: CASSYSAGTGNTIYF
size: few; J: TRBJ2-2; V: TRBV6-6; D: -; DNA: TGTGCCAGCAGGGGGATTGTGGAGCTGTTTTTT; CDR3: CASRGIVELFF
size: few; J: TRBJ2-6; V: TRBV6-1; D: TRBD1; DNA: TGTGCCAGCAGCGAAGGGACAGCGTCTGGGGCCAACGTCCTGACTTTC; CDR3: CASSEGTASGANVLTF
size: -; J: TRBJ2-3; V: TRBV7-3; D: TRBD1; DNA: TGTGCCAGCAGCGTACAGGGGGCACCCCCATATACGCAGTATTTT; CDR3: CASSVQGAPPYTQYF
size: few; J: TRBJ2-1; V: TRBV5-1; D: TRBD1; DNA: TGCGCCAGCAGCCTGGGACAGGGGGGCGATGAGCAGTTCTTC; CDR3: CASSLGQGGDEQFF
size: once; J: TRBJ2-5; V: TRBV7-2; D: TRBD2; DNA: TGTGCCAGCAGCCCGCTAGCGGCCGATAGAGAGACCCAGTACTTC; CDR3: CASSPLAADRETQYF
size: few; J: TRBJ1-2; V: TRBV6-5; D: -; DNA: TGTGCCAGCAGTAACCCTGGGCGCGTCTATGGCTACACCTTC; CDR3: CASSNPGRVYGYTF
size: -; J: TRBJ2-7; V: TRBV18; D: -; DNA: TGTGCCAGCTCACCGGCCCACAGGGGAGGGGTGTACGAGCAGTACTTC; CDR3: CASSPAHRGGVYEQYF
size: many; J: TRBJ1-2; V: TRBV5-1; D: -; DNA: TGCGCCAGCAGCTCCCGGGACACCTTCTATGGCTACACCTTC; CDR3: CASSSRDTFYGYTF
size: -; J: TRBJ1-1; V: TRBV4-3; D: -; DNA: TGCGCCAGCAGCCAAGATGGTAGGGTAGGGGACACTGAAGCTTTCTTT; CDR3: CASSQDGRVGDTEAFF
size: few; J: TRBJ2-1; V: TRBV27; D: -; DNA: TGTGCCAGCAGTTTGTCCAGGGGCCGCACATTCTACAATGAGCAGTTCTTC; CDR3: CASSLSRGRTFYNEQFF
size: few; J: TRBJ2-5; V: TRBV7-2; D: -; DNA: TGTGCCAGCAGCCAACCGCTAGGCGGCGGGGAGACCCAGTACTTC; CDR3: CASSQPLGGGETQYF
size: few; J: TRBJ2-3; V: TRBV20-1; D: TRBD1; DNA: TGCAGTGCTAGAGATCGAAGGGACAGGGGCACAGATACGCAGTATTTT; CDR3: CSARDRRDRGTDTQYF
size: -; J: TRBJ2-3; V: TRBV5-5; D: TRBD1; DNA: TGTGCCAGCAGCTTGTGGACAGGCCACGATGGCTGGGATTTT; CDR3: CASSLWTGHDGWDF
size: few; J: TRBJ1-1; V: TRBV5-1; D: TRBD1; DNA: TGCGCCAGCAGCCAAGGACAGGGAAACATGAACACTGAAGCTTTCTTT; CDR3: CASSQGQGNMNTEAFF
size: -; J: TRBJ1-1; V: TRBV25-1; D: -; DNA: TGTGCCAGCAGTGGGACGGGGACCGGAGAAGCTTTCTTT; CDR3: CASSGTGTGEAFF
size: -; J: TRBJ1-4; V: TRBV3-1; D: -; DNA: TGTGCCAGCAGCCCCCCCCGAGGGGAGAATGAAAAACTGTTTTTT; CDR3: CASSPPRGENEKLFF
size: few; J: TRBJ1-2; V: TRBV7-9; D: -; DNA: TGTGCCAGCAGCTCGACGGGAAACAGGATGGGCTACACCTTC; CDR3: CASSSTGNRMGYTF
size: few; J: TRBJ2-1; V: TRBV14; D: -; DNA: TGTGCCAGCAGCCACCTAGGGAAGGGGAATGAGCAGTTCTTC; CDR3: CASSHLGKGNEQFF
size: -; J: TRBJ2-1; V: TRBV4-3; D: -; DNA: TGCGCCAGCAGCCAAGGGTCAGGGTTCTACAATGAGCAGTTCTTC; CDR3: CASSQGSGFYNEQFF
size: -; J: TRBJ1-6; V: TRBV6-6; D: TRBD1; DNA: TGTGCCAGCAGCCGAGGACAGGGGAGCTCCTATAATTCACCCCTCCACTTT; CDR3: CASSRGQGSSYNSPLHF
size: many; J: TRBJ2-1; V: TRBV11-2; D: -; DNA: TGTGCCAGCAGCGGTACTACGTACAATGAGCAGTTCTTC; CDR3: CASSGTTYNEQFF
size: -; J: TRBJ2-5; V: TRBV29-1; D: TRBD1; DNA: TGCAGCGTTCCTGGACAGGACCAAGAGACCCAGTACTTC; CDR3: CSVPGQDQETQYF
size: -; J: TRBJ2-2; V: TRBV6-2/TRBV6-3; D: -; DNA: TGTGCCAGCTTTCGGGGGGCCGACACCGGGGAGCTGTTTTTT; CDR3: CASFRGADTGELFF
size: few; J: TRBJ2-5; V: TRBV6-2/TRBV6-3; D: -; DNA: TGTGCCAGCAGTTACTCGGCGGGAGAGACCCAGTACTTC; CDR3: CASSYSAGETQYF
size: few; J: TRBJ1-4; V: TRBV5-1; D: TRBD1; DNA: TGCGCCAGCAGTTTGACAGGGCCGGGGGAAAAACTGTTTTTT; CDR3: CASSLTGPGEKLFF
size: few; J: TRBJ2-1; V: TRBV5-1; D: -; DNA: TGCGCCAGCAGCTTGTACGCGTACCTCAATAATGAGCAGTTCTTC; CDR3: CASSLYAYLNNEQFF
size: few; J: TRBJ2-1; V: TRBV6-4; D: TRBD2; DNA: TGTGCCAGCAGCATCGGGGGGGCCTGGAATGAGCAGTTCTTC; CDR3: CASSIGGAWNEQFF
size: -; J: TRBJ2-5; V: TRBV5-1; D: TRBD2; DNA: TGCGCCAGCAGCCCTATGACTAGCGGGAAAGAGACCCAGTACTTC; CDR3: CASSPMTSGKETQYF
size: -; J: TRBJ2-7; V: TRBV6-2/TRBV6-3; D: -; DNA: TGTGCCAGCCGCCAAGGGGACGGAATCCACGAGCAGTACTTC; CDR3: CASRQGDGIHEQYF
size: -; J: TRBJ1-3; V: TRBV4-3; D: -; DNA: TGCGCCAGCAGCCAAGATATTGGAAACACCATATATTTT; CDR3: CASSQDIGNTIYF
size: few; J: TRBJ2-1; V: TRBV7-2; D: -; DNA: TGTGCCAGCAGCTTTGGCCCGCCAAATGAGCAGTTCTTC; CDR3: CASSFGPPNEQFF
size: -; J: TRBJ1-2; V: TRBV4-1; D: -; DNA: TGCGCCAGCAGCCAAGAGGGCAGCCGAAACTATGGCTACACCTTC; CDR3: CASSQEGSRNYGYTF
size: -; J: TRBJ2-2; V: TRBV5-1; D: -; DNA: TGCGCCAGCAGCTTAAGCCCGGCGTCTACACGAAACACCGGGGAGCTGTTTTTT; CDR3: CASSLSPASTRNTGELFF
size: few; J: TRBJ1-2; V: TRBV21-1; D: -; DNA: TGTGCCAGCAGCAAAGTGAATCCCTCCCGATATGGCTACACCTTC; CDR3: CASSKVNPSRYGYTF
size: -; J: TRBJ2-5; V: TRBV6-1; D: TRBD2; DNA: TGTGCCAGCAAGAGGACTAGCGGGGGGGCCGTGGAGACCCAGTACTTC; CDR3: CASKRTSGGAVETQYF
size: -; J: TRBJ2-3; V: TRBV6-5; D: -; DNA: TGTGCCAGCAGTTACTCGGGTTTTACCGGCACAGATACGCAGTATTTT; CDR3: CASSYSGFTGTDTQYF
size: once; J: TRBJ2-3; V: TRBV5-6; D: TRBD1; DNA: TGTGCCAGCAGCCGGGGACAGGGTCGCACAGATACGCAGTATTTT; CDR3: CASSRGQGRTDTQYF
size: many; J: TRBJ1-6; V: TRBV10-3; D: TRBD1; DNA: TGTGCCATCAGTGAGACTCCGGGACAGGGACGGAATTCACCCCTCCACTTT; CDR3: CAISETPGQGRNSPLHF
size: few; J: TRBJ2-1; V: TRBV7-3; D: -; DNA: TGTGCCAGCAGTTCTAAGTACAATGAGCAGTTCTTC; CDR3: CASSSKYNEQFF
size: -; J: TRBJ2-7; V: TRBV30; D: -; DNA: TGTGCCTGGACCAAACCTGGGGGCTACGAGCAGTACTTC; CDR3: CAWTKPGGYEQYF
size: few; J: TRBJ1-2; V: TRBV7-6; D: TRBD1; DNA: TGTGCCAGCAGCTTAGGGGGGACAGGGGTGACCTATGGCTACACCTTC; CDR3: CASSLGGTGVTYGYTF
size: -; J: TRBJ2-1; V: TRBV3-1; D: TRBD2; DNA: TGTGCCAGCAGCCAGGAGGGGAGGGATCTGTTCTTC; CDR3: CASSQEGRDLFF
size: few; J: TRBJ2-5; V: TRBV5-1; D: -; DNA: TGCGCCAGCAGCTTGGCGATCACCCAAGAGACCCAGTACTTC; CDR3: CASSLAITQETQYF
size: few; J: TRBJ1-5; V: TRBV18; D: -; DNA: TGTGCCAGCTCACCGCCCGGGACCGTCAGCAATCAGCCCCAGCATTTT; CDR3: CASSPPGTVSNQPQHF
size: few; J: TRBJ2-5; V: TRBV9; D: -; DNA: TGTGCCAGCAGCGTAGACCAGGGAAAGACCCAGTACTTC; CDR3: CASSVDQGKTQYF
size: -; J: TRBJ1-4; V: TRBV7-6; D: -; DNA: TGTGCCACCTCGGGAAGGGCTAATGAAAAACTGTTTTTT; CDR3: CATSGRANEKLFF
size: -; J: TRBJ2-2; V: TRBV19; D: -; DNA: TGTGCCAGTACTCCGGGCAGGGCCACCGGGGAGCTGTTTTTT; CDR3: CASTPGRATGELFF
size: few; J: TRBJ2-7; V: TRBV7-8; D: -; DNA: TGTGCCAGCAGCTACGCCGGGCGGTATTCCTACGAGCAGTACTTC; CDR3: CASSYAGRYSYEQYF
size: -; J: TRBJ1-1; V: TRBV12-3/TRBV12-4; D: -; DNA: TGTGCCAGCAGCCCTCAACGAGGGGACACTGAAGCTTTCTTT; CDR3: CASSPQRGDTEAFF
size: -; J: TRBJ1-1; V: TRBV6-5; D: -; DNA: TGTGCCAGCAGCCACACGGCAGGGGCTTCCCGGCCCACTGAAGCTTTCTTT; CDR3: CASSHTAGASRPTEAFF
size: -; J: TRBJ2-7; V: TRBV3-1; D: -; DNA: TGTGCCAGCAGCCAGGCAGGGAGAAGTTACGAGCAGTACTTC; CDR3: CASSQAGRSYEQYF
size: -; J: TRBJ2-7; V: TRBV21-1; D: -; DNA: TGTGCCAGCAGCAAAGGGGTCCGGACAGGGATTTACGAGCAGTACTTC; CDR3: CASSKGVRTGIYEQYF
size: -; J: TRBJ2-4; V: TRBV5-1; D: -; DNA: TGCGCCAGCAGCTGGGACGTAGCCAAAAACATTCAGTACTTC; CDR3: CASSWDVAKNIQYF
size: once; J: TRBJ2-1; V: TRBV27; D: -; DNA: TGTGCCAGCAGTTCCAGGGTGGAGTGCAATGAGCAGTTCTTC; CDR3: CASSSRVECNEQFF